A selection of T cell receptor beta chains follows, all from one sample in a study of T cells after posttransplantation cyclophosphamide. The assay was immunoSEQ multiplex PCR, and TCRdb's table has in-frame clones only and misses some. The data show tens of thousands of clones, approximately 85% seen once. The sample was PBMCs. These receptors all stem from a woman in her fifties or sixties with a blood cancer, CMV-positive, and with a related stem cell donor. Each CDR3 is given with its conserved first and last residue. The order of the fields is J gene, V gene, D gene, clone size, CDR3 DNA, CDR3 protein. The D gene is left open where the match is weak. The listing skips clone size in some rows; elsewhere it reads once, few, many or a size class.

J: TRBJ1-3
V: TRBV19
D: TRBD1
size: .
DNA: TGTGCCAGTAGTATAGGCGCCAGGGGGCCTTTTGGAAACACCATATATTTT
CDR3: CASSIGARGPFGNTIYF

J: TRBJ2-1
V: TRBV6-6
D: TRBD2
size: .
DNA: TGTGCCAGCCGCTTGTGGGAGGGTACCAATGAGCAGTTCTTC
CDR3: CASRLWEGTNEQFF

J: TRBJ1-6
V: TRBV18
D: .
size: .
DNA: TGTGCCAGCTCACCACAGGGGGATAATTCACCCCTCCACTTT
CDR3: CASSPQGDNSPLHF

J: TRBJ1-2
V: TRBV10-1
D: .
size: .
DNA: TGCGCCAGCAGTGAAGGGAGCAACTATGGCTACACCTTC
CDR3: CASSEGSNYGYTF

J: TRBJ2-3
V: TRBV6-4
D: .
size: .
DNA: TGTGCCAGCAGGGAACCCGCCTCGGGAGAGCGTACAGATACGCAGTATTTT
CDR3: CASREPASGERTDTQYF

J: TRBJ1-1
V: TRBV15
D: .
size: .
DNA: TGTGCCACCAGCAGAGGGTTGGCGGCTATGAACACTGAAGCTTTCTTT
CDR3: CATSRGLAAMNTEAFF

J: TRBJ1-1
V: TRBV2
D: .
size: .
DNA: TGTGCCAGCAGTGTCGAGGCAGGGAAAGCTTTCTTT
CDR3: CASSVEAGKAFF

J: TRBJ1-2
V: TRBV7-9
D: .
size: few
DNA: TGTGCCAGCAGCTTAGGCAGGGCTTTCTATGGCTACACCTTC
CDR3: CASSLGRAFYGYTF

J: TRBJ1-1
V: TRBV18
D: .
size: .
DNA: TGTGCCAGCTCACCGGACAAGAACACTGAAGCTTTCTTT
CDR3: CASSPDKNTEAFF

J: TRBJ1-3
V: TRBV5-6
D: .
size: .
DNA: TGTGCCAGCAGCTTAGAGGACACTGGAGGAAACACCATATATTTT
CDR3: CASSLEDTGGNTIYF

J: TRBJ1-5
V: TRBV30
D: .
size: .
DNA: TGTGCCTGGGGCAGGGAAGGGCAGCCCCAGCATTTT
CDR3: CAWGREGQPQHF

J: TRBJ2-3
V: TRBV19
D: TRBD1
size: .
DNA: TGTGCCAGTAGTATTGGACAGGGCACAGATACGCAGTATTTT
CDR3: CASSIGQGTDTQYF

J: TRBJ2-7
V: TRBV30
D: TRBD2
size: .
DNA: TGTGCCTGGAGCGGTACCGGGACTAGCGGGAGGTCCTCCTACGAGCAGTACTTC
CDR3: CAWSGTGTSGRSSYEQYF

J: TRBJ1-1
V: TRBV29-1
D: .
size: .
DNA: TGCAGCGGGAAAGCCGGTGGGAGCACTGAAGCTTTCTTT
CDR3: CSGKAGGSTEAFF

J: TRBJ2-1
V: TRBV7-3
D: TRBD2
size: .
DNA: TGTGCCAGCAGCACCGGGACTAGCTCCTACAATGAGCAGTTCTTC
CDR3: CASSTGTSSYNEQFF

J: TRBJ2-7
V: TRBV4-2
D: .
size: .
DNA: TGTGCCAGCAGCCCAGGGGTAGACGAGCAGTACTTC
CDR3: CASSPGVDEQYF

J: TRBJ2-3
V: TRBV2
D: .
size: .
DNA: TGTGCCAGCAGACAGACCCCAAGCACAGATACGCAGTATTTT
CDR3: CASRQTPSTDTQYF

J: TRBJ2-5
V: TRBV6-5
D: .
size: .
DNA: TGTGCCAGCAGTTACATTGGGGGCATGAGGGGAAAGACCCAGTACTTC
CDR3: CASSYIGGMRGKTQYF

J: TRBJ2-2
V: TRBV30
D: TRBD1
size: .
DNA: TGTGCCGGGGGGAGGGGGACAGGGGGCATCGGGGAGCTGTTTTTT
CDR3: CAGGRGTGGIGELFF

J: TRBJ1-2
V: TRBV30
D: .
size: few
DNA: TGTGCCTGGAGTGTAGAGAGGGTCGCTGGCTACACCTTC
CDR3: CAWSVERVAGYTF

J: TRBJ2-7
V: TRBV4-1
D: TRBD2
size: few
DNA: TGCGCCAGCAGCCAAGATTCACGCCAGCGGGGCTACGAGCAGTACTTC
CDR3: CASSQDSRQRGYEQYF

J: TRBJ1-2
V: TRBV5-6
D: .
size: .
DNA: TGTGCCAGCAGCTCCAGGGATAACTATGGCTACACCTTC
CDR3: CASSSRDNYGYTF

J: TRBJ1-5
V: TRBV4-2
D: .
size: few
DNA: TGTGCCAGCAGCCAAGCCCTAAATCAGCCCCAGCATTTT
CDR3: CASSQALNQPQHF

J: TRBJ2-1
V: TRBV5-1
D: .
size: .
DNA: TGCGCCAGCAGCTTGGGACATGGGACTCCCCCTGAGCAGTTCTTC
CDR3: CASSLGHGTPPEQFF

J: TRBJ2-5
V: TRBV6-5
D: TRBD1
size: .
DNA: TGTGCCAGCAGCGGGACAGGGAATTTGGAGACCCAGTACTTC
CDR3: CASSGTGNLETQYF

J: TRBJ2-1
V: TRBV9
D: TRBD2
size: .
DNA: TGTGCCAGCAGCCCTCGCGGGGGGGTAGAAGAGCAGTTCTTC
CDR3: CASSPRGGVEEQFF

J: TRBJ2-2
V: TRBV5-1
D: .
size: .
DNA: TGCGCCAGCAGCCCCCTTGTAACCGGGGAGCTGTTTTTT
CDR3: CASSPLVTGELFF

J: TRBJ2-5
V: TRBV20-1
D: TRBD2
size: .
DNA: TGCAGTTTAGCGGGAGTGGAGACCCAGTACTTC
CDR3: CSLAGVETQYF

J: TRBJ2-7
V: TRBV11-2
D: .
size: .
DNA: TGTGCCAGCAGCTTAGTGGCAGGGAGGTCCTACGAGCAGTACTTC
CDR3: CASSLVAGRSYEQYF

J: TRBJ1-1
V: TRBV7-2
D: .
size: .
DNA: TGTGCCAGCAGCTTAGCGGGTACACCCGGGGCTTTCTTT
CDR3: CASSLAGTPGAFF

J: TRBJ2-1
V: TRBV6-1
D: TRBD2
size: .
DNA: TGTGCCAGCAGTGAGAAGATAGCGGGGGCAAATGAGCAGTTCTTC
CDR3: CASSEKIAGANEQFF

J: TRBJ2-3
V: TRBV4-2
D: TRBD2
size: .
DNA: TGTGCCAGCAGCCAAGACCCCATAGCGGGAGAGGGGGATACGCAGTATTTT
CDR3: CASSQDPIAGEGDTQYF

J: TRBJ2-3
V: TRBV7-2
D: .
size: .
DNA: TGTGCCAGCAGCTTACCGGGCACAGATACGCAGTATTTT
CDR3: CASSLPGTDTQYF

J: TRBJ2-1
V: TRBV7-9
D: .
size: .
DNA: TGTGCCAGCAGCTTAGTCCTAGCAAGGGTTTATGAGCAGTTCTTC
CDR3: CASSLVLARVYEQFF

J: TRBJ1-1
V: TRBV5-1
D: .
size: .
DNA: TGCGCCAGCAGCCCTAGATACAGGACCTACATGAACACTGAAGCTTTCTTT
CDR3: CASSPRYRTYMNTEAFF

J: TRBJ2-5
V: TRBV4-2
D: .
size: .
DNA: TGTGCCAGCAGCCAAGTATCCCAGCGGTCGGAGACCCAGTACTTC
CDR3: CASSQVSQRSETQYF

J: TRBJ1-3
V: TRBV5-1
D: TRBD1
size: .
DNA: TGCGCCAGCAGCTTACAGGGACAGGGGTCCTCTGGAAACACCATATATTTT
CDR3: CASSLQGQGSSGNTIYF

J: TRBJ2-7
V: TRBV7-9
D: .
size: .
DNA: TGTGCCAGCAGCTCAAACCAGGATTACGAGCAGTACTTC
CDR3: CASSSNQDYEQYF

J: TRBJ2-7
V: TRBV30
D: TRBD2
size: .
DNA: TGTGCCTGGAGTATCCCCGGGGGGAGGTTCTCCTACGAGCAGTACTTC
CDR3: CAWSIPGGRFSYEQYF

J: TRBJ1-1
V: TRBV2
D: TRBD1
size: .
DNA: TGTGCCAGCAGTGTCCAGGGGGCGGTTGGGAACACTGAAGCTTTCTTT
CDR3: CASSVQGAVGNTEAFF

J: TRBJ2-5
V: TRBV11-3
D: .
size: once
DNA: TGTGCCAGCAGCTTAGGGATGGGACTTCTTAACCAGGAGACCCAGTACTTC
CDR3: CASSLGMGLLNQETQYF

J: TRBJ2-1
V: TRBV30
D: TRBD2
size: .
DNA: TGTGCCTGGAGAACCTCCCTACGACTAGCGGGAGGTTGGGCTGTCTTC
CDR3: CAWRTSLRLAGGWAVF

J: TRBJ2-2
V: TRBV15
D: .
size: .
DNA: TGTGCCACCAGCACGAGGCCCCACACCGGGGAGCTGTTTTTT
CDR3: CATSTRPHTGELFF

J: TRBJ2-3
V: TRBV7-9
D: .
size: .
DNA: TGTGCCAGCAGCTCTCCCCTCGGGGGTACAACGCAGTATTTT
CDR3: CASSSPLGGTTQYF

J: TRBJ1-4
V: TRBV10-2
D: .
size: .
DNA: TGCGCCAGCAGACGAACAACAGGATACGATGAAAAACTGTTTTTT
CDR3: CASRRTTGYDEKLFF

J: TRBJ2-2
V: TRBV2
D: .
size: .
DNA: TGTGCCAGCAGTGTGTGGGGCGGCACCGGGGAGCTGTTTTTT
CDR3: CASSVWGGTGELFF

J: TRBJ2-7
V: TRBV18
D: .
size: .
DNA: TGTGCCAGCTCACCCCCCGGGACAATCATCTACGAGCAGTACTTC
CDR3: CASSPPGTIIYEQYF

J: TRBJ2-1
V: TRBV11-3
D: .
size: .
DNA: TGTGCCAGCAGCTTAGCCGCTGGGGGGTCGGAGCAGTTCTTC
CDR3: CASSLAAGGSEQFF

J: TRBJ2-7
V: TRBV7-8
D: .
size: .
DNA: TGTGCCAGCAGCTTAGCCTTGGACAGCTACGAGCAGTACTTC
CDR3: CASSLALDSYEQYF

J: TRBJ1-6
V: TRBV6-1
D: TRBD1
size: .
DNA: TGTGCCAGCAGTGAATCCCCGGACAGGGGCCGATCACCCCTCCACTTT
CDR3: CASSESPDRGRSPLHF

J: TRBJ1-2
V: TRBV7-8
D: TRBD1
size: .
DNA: TGTGCCAGCAGCCCGGGGTCGGGACAGGGGTTTGGCTACACCTTC
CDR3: CASSPGSGQGFGYTF

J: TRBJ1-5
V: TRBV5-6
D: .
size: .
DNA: TGTGCCAGCAGCTTGGCGCAGGGTTTGGGGCCCCAGCATTTT
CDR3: CASSLAQGLGPQHF

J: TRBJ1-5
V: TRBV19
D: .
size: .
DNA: TGTGCCAGTAGTGGAGGAAGCACGAGCAATCAGCCCCAGCATTTT
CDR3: CASSGGSTSNQPQHF

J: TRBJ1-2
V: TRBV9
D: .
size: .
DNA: TGTGCCAGCAGCGTAGATGGCAGGCGGGACTATGGCTACACCTTC
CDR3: CASSVDGRRDYGYTF

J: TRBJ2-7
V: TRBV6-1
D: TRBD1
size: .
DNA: TGTGCCAGCAAAGGACAGGGGGCGCGGGAGCAGTACTTC
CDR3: CASKGQGAREQYF

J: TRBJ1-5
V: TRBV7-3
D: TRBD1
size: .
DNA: TGTGCCAGCAGACTAAAGGACAGGGGGAGCAATCAGCCCCAGCATTTT
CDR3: CASRLKDRGSNQPQHF

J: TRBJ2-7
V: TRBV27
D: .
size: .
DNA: TGTGCCAGCAGGCAATCCCGACAGGCGCAGTACTTC
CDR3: CASRQSRQAQYF

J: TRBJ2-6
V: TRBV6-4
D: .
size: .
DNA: TGTGCCAGCAGTGAACAGGGTGAGGCTGGGGCCAACGTCCTGACTTTC
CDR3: CASSEQGEAGANVLTF

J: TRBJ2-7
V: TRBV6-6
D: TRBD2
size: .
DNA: TGTGCCAGCAGGGAACTAGCGGGGGCCTACGAGCAGTACTTC
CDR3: CASRELAGAYEQYF